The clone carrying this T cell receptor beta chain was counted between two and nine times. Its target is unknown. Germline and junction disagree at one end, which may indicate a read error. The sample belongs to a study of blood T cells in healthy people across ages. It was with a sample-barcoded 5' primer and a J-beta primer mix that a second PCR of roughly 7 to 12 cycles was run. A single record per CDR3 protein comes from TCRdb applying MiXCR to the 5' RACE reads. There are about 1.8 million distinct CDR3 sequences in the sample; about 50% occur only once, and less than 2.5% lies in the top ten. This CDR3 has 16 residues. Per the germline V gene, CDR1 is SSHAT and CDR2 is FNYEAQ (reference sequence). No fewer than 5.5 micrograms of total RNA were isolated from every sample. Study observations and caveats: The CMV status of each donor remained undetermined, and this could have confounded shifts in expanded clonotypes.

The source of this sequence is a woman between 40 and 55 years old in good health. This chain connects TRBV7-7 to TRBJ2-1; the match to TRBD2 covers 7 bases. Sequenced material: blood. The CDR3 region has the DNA TGTGCTAGCAGCAAAGTAGCTAGCGGATCCTACAATGAGCAGTTCTTC. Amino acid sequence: CASSKVASGSYNEQFF.